The TCR beta chain under discussion was sequenced for a study of blood T cell repertoires in COVID-19. Study-wide context: The samples span acute and convalescent COVID-19 from the United States, Italy and Spain. T cells, B-cell-depleted T cells, or PBMCs provided the cDNA or gDNA that served as material.

As concerns this clone: The sample has other DNA sequences that encode this CDR3 too.

In the original analysis: Reference gene primers were amplified, and this amplification served to estimate nucleated cell counts. Assay used: immunoSEQ multiplex PCR; TCRdb lists only in-frame clones, some missing. That table is the source of V, J and clone size, and D and trimming were worked out from the DNA. The table has about 46,000 clones, about 87% seen once. V lost 8 bases and J 2 bases, leaving 13 bases between the germline ends. Germline values: CDR1 MNHNY, CDR2 SVGAGI (reference sequence). The CDR3 runs to 13 residues. The source is a man between 50 and 59 years old with acute or convalescent COVID-19. Sequenced input: peripheral blood. The chain combines TRBV6-6 with TRBJ2-7; perhaps TRBD2 as D (6 bases). The DNA of the CDR3 is TGTGCCAGCGCTCGGGACTTAACCTACGAGCAGTACTTC. Translating it yields CASARDLTYEQYF.